The source of this T cell receptor beta chain is a study of pediatric ulcerative colitis. The rectum was sampled with one to two pinch biopsies at colonoscopy. The diagnostic colonoscopy in ulcerative colitis patients preceded any immunosuppressive treatment. Per germline, CDR1 SGDLS and CDR2 YYNGEE. V was pared by 3 bases and J by 4 bases, with 15 bases between. The CDR3 length is 15 residues. Some clones are missing from TCRdb's copy, which holds only in-frame ones; the method was immunoSEQ multiplex PCR. The sample lists 20,000 to 25,000 clones, 71% occurring once. Note on this clone: What it binds is unknown.

The study, taken as a whole, reports: Repertoires came from total lymphocyte DNA, so rare subsets like regulatory T cells may be missed. Rectal repertoires separated controls, mild-moderate and acute severe colitis.

The chain links TRBV9 to TRBJ2-3; the D call may be TRBD1 or TRBD2 (5 bases each). The sequencing input was gut tissue. This receptor was identified in a boy aged 5-17 years with severe ulcerative colitis. For the CDR3, the DNA is TGTGCCAGCAGCGGGGGCGAGGGAAGGGCAGATACGCAGTATTTT. Its protein is CASSGGEGRADTQYF.